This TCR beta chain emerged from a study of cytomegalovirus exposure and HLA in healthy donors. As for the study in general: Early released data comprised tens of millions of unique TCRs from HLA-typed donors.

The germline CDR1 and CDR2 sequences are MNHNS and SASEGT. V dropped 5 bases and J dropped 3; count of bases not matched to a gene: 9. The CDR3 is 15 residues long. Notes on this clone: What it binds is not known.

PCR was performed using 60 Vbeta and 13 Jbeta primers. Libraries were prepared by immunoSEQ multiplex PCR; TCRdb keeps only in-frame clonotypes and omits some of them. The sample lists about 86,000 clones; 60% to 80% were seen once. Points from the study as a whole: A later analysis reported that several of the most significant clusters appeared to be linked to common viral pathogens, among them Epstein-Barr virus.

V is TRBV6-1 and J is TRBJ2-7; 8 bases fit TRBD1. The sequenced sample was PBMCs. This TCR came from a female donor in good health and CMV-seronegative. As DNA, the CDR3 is TGTGCCAGCAGTCCACAGGAGACAGGGGTCTACGAGCAGTACTTC. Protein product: CASSPQETGVYEQYF.